This T cell receptor (beta chain) stems from a study of T-cell memory formation after mild COVID-19. V was trimmed by 5 bases and J by 3 bases, leaving 15 bases between them. The CDR3 consists of 15 residues. MiXCR was run by TCRdb on the 5' RACE reads, yielding one entry per CDR3 protein. The sample has approximately 180,000 distinct CDR3 sequences; about a sixth are singletons. This clonotype was recorded many times. The antigen remains undetermined. General study results and limits: Clones shrinking between day 15 and 85 showed a balanced CD4/CD8 split, and those that grew later tilted toward CD4+.

This chain links TRBV12-3 or TRBV12-4 with TRBJ2-3, with D perhaps TRBD1 (8 bases). Sequenced input: PBMCs or a T cell subset sorted from them (not recorded which). This TCR came from an adult woman who had mild COVID-19 (a few samples of this study predate the infection). Cell type and time point are not known. The DNA of the CDR3 is TGTGCCAGCAGTACCACAGGGGGAGGGACAGATACGCAGTATTTT. Protein sequence: CASSTTGGGTDTQYF.